Here is one T cell receptor beta chain with its context. This sample is drawn from a study of T cell changes during pregnancy in multiple sclerosis. TCRdb's copy holds only in-frame clones and misses some; the assay was immunoSEQ multiplex PCR. Here the sample spans about 70,000 clones, over 85% being singletons. Germline lookup yields CDR1 SNHLY and CDR2 FYNNEI. V was trimmed by 8 bases and J by 0 bases, leaving 16 bases between them. This CDR3 comprises 15 residues. This TCR was recovered from a female donor in good health, enrolled as a control in a pregnancy study. The rearrangement uses TRBV2 and TRBJ1-1; weak D call: TRBD1 (6 bases). The input for sequencing was peripheral blood, taken in the second trimester of pregnancy. The CDR3 nucleotides are TGTGCCAGCTCTTCACAGGGAATGTTGAACACTGAAGCTTTCTTT. It encodes CASSSQGMLNTEAFF.